Following are 5 T cell receptor beta chains from one sample sequenced in a study of OX40 agonist ivuxolimab in advanced cancers. Produced via immunoSEQ multiplex PCR; TCRdb's table is partial and in-frame only. The repertoire holds more than 55,000 clones, with roughly 90% as singletons. Sequenced here: CD4+ or CD8+ T cells sorted from blood, sampled in a trial of the OX40 agonist ivuxolimab. These receptors came from an adult with an advanced solid tumor such as melanoma, head and neck, liver or kidney cancer.

This chain joins TRBV5-6 and TRBJ2-7; 8 bases match TRBD1. Germline V CDR1 and CDR2: SGHDT, YYEEEE. This CDR3 has 13 residues. Trimming cost V 4 bases and J 4 bases; bases outside gene matches: 4. The CDR3 nucleotides read TGTGCCAGCAGCCCTGACAGGGGATACGAGCAGTACTTC. It codes for CASSPDRGYEQYF.

The gene calls are TRBV5-1 and TRBJ2-7; perhaps D is TRBD1 or TRBD2 (5 bases each). This CDR3 has 13 amino acids. Trimming stripped 4 bases from V and 6 bases from J, with 14 bases between. Looked up from germline, CDR1 is SGHRS and CDR2 is YFSETQ. CDR3 protein: CASSQGRGPEQYF. CDR3 in DNA: TGCGCCAGCAGCCAGGGACGTGGCCCCGAGCAGTACTTC.

The chain uses TRBV7-8 and TRBJ1-1; 8 bases are shared with TRBD1. The V and J ends lost 2 bases and 7 bases, in that order; junction bases with no gene match: 6. CDR3 length equals 14 residues. Germline V CDR1 and CDR2: SGHVS, FQNEAQ. In DNA form, the CDR3 reads TGTGCCAGCAGCTTAATGGACAGGGTGGTTGAAGCTTTCTTT. It encodes CASSLMDRVVEAFF.

The V call is TRBV29-1, the J call TRBJ2-1; TRBD2 matches at 13 bases. V was pared by 6 bases and J by 3 bases, with 2 bases of the junction left unmatched. The germline CDR1 and CDR2 sequences are SQVTM and ANQGSEA. The CDR3 runs 14 residues. CDR3 sequence (DNA): TGCAGCGTGACTAGCGGGAGGTTCTACAATGAGCAGTTCTTC. Its protein product is CSVTSGRFYNEQFF.

This sequence joins TRBV19 and TRBJ2-7; TRBD2 aligns across 13 bases. V was pared by 5 bases and J by 7 bases, with 8 bases of the junction left unmatched. CDR3 length: 15 residues. Germline V gives CDR1 LNHDA, CDR2 SQIVND (reference sequence). The CDR3, as DNA: TGTGCCAGTAGTCCCTGGACTAGCGGGAGCGAAGAGCAGTACTTC. This encodes CASSPWTSGSEEQYF.